This T cell receptor beta chain emerged from a study of blood T cell repertoires in COVID-19 (dated by TCRdb to the early 2020s). At the level of the whole study: Collaborator samples came from the United States, Italy and Spain and covered acute and convalescent phases of COVID-19. The material from the prospective study consisted of cDNA or gDNA derived from T cells, B-cell-depleted T cells, or PBMCs. Deeply sampled blood TCRbeta repertoires from subjects exposed to, actively infected with, or recovered from COVID-19 were included in the dataset. The repertoires were released in a freely available public database meant as a resource for research on the immune response to SARS-CoV-2. Samples were obtained from the ongoing ImmuneRACE study (first 160 participants) and from 1,254 subjects provided by 6 global collaborators. A de-identified subject ID, COVID-19 status, age in years and sex were almost always included in the sample metadata. HLA class I and class II types, where available, came from metadata supplied by the sample provider rather than from assay-based typing.

The germline V gene (reference sequence) specifies LGHDT as CDR1 and YNNKEL as CDR2. The CDR3 covers 13 residues, taking in both the cysteine and the phenylalanine. The entry retains the CDR3 DNA only, 39 bases that are in frame from base 1. V is trimmed back by 6 bases and J by 4 bases, and the junction contains 4 bases that no gene match accounts for. Broad study findings and their caveats: How much clinical and demographic metadata was included differed by source and by participant, and the metadata was provided uncurated.

Each collaborating institution followed its own protocols to collect whole blood in K2EDTA tubes. For TCRbeta analysis, collaborators shipped samples in one of three forms: frozen whole blood, isolated PBMCs, or DNA extracted from either of those sample types. Points on this clone: This receptor's antigen is unknown. No base quality values were provided; no much bigger clone lies one nucleotide off.

The immunoSEQ Assay, a bias-controlled multiplex PCR, was used to amplify TCRbeta CDR3 regions from genomic DNA. In the authors' own workflow: The number of nucleated cells in each sample was estimated by amplification of reference gene primers within the assay. To quantify the absolute abundance of each unique TCRbeta CDR3 rearrangement, sequence reads were collapsed and filtered. For each sample, productive Simpson clonality was calculated as the square root of Simpson's diversity index across productive rearrangements. The table comes from immuneACCESS by way of TCRdb, which keeps in-frame sequences with V and J called. Part of the clones is missing from these tables; in studies checked, under half for an unresolved V gene and the rest for unknown reasons. V, J and clone size were drawn from that table, and D and trimming were deduced from the DNA. This sample lists 300,000 or so clones; around 87% were detected once. The ten largest clones capture 1% of the sample.

Sequencing used peripheral blood. The sequence links TRBV3-1 (or the pseudogene TRBV3-2) to TRBJ1-2; TRBD1 fits 8 bases in the junction. The clonotype originates from a man aged 45-60 years with active or convalescent COVID-19. This receptor has the CDR3 CASSHDRGYGYTF. The bases are TGTGCCAGCAGTCATGACAGGGGCTATGGCTACACCTTC.